This TCR beta chain was obtained from a study of response to subunit inactivated influenza vaccine. Study-level points and caveats: T cells newly recruited by each seasonal influenza vaccination are few, the authors suggested.

This clonotype was detected ten times or more. The antigen is undetermined. Via MiXCR, TCRdb re-called the RT-PCR reads, giving one row per CDR3 protein. Among 500,000 to 600,000 distinct CDR3 sequences listed, 15% to 20% were seen once. Germline CDR1 is SNHLY and CDR2 is FYNNEI. Trimming shortened V by 7 bases and J by 1 base, and 11 bases separated the two germline ends. The CDR3 is 14 residues long. The V call is TRBV2, the J call TRBJ1-5, with D maybe TRBD1 (5 bases). The sequence was collected from a man between 45 and 75 years old who received an inactivated influenza vaccine. Sequences were derived from CD4+ T cells sorted from PBMCs, sampled approximately 25 months after vaccination. CDR3 amino acids: CASKSDRSNQPQHF. CDR3 DNA: TGTGCCAGCAAGTCCGACAGAAGCAATCAGCCCCAGCATTTT.